This paragraph reports one TCR beta chain. Antigen unknown. The data derive from a study of OX40 agonist ivuxolimab in advanced cancers. As for the study in general: There were three patients with partial responses, one having hepatocellular carcinoma and two cutaneous melanoma. Broader study findings: The investigators did not determine what antigen specificity the expanded peripheral T cells had. More expanded clones were found, on average, in CD8+ than in CD4+ T cells.

CDR3 length: 15 amino acids. With 0 bases removed from V and 3 bases from J, the gap between germline ends came to 12 bases. Germline V CDR1 and CDR2: MNHNY, SVGAGI (reference sequence). Profiling relied on immunoSEQ multiplex PCR, and the TCRdb table lists in-frame clones only, not all of them. The sample consists of approximately 56,000 clones, approximately 78% of them appearing once. The sequencing used CD4+ or CD8+ T cells sorted from blood, collected in a trial of the OX40 agonist ivuxolimab. The receptor comes from an adult with an advanced solid tumor such as melanoma, head and neck, liver or kidney cancer. V and J are TRBV6-6 and TRBJ2-7; tentatively, D is TRBD2 (6 bases). The CDR3 here is CASSYSTGGVYEQYF. DNA of the CDR3: TGTGCCAGCAGTTACTCGACCGGGGGTGTCTACGAGCAGTACTTC.